A selection of T cell receptor beta chains follows, all from one sample in a study of blood T cell repertoires in COVID-19. The data were produced by immunoSEQ multiplex PCR, yet TCRdb's version contains in-frame clones alone and is incomplete. The sample lists about 400,000 clones; approximately 91% were seen once. Sequencing was performed on PBMCs or T cells enriched from blood (not recorded which). These receptors were taken from a woman between 40 and 50 years old with acute COVID-19. CDR3s leave out the opening cysteine and the closing phenylalanine or tryptophan. The D gene is left open where the match is weak.

D: TRBD1
V: TRBV2
CDR3: ASSDYRGNYGYT

D: -
V: TRBV4-2
CDR3: ASSQAAGGPTNTEAF

D: TRBD1
V: TRBV11-2
CDR3: ASSKQGAGFGYT

D: -
V: TRBV6-5
CDR3: ASSYSLGSEAF

D: TRBD1
V: TRBV12-5
CDR3: ASGLVLLGTGPLSGNTIY

D: -
V: TRBV12-3/TRBV12-4
CDR3: ASSRANYGYT

D: -
V: TRBV19
CDR3: ASTGNYGYT

D: -
V: TRBV6-5
CDR3: ASSYPSRAAYEQY

D: -
V: TRBV2
CDR3: ASSSGLVNTEAF

D: -
V: TRBV11-2
CDR3: ASSQGGNEQF

D: -
V: TRBV27
CDR3: ASSLRDTNYGYT

D: TRBD1
V: TRBV20-1
CDR3: SASVGQGAEKLF

D: -
V: TRBV4-1
CDR3: ASSQERWGGRYGYT

D: -
V: TRBV15
CDR3: ATSVRVAGNQPQH

D: -
V: TRBV24-1
CDR3: ATSVGEISHEQY

D: TRBD2
V: TRBV4-2
CDR3: ASSQDQRGQGDTQY

D: TRBD2
V: TRBV5-4
CDR3: ASSQGTSGGAETQY

D: TRBD2
V: TRBV7-2
CDR3: ASRDLADQETQY

D: -
V: TRBV4-1
CDR3: ASSQVTQGGNTQY

D: TRBD1
V: TRBV2
CDR3: ASSRTGGQETQY

D: -
V: TRBV11-2
CDR3: ASSLDSGRTSGELF

D: -
V: TRBV29-1
CDR3: SVEKGETEAF

D: TRBD2
V: TRBV4-2
CDR3: ASSQDGVWSGGAYEQY

D: -
V: TRBV7-7
CDR3: ASNRPRGTQTTYSNQPQH

D: -
V: TRBV19
CDR3: ASRKPTVNTGELF

D: -
V: TRBV6-1
CDR3: ASSEVMWGGTDTQY

D: -
V: TRBV4-2
CDR3: ASSQDSGGSEKLF

D: -
V: TRBV2
CDR3: ASSVMGAETYSNQPQH

D: TRBD1
V: TRBV12-3/TRBV12-4
CDR3: ASSLGTVYEQY

D: TRBD2
V: TRBV27
CDR3: ASSFGLGLAAETQY

D: TRBD1
V: TRBV7-9
CDR3: ASSYFGTGLNYGYT

D: -
V: TRBV5-4
CDR3: ASSLMGGIRTEAF

D: TRBD2
V: TRBV2
CDR3: ASRSSGDSYEQY